The 21 T cell receptor beta chains below come from one sample, sequenced in a study of T cell responses to AZD1222 COVID-19 vaccine (dated by TCRdb to the early 2020s). The library was produced with the immunoSEQ multiplex PCR assay. TCRdb limited this immuneACCESS table to in-frame rearrangements with V and J called. A share of clones is missing; checked studies link under half to unresolved V genes, and the rest is unexplained. The sample table contains tens of thousands of clones; only one count was recorded for 75% to 90% of them. The ten largest clones capture under 25% of the sample. This specimen's time point label, interpreted: baseline before first vaccination. The specimen comprised peripheral blood, sampled on day 0 of AZD1222 vaccination. These receptors were obtained from an adult in good health.

The chain joins TRBV13 to TRBJ1-2; possibly TRBD1 for D (5 bases). From germline, CDR1 is PRHDT and CDR2 FYEKMQ (reference sequence). V lost 2 bases, J lost 4 bases, and 11 bases lay in between. There are 14 residues in the CDR3. The CDR3 loop reads CASSLPRGTYGYTF. DNA for the CDR3: TGTGCCAGCAGCTTACCAAGGGGAACCTATGGCTACACCTTC.

V and J are TRBV28 and TRBJ2-2, with D unclear. V gave up 2 bases and J gave up 6 bases, with 7 bases separating them. This CDR3 has 13 amino acids. In germline, CDR1 is MDHEN, CDR2 SYDVKM. CDR3 residues: CASSLGAAGELFF. The CDR3 DNA reads TGTGCCAGCAGTTTAGGTGCCGCCGGGGAGCTGTTTTTT.

The chain joins TRBV6-1 to TRBJ2-7, with D tentatively TRBD2 (5 bases). This CDR3 contains 11 residues. V was shortened by 2 bases and J by 9 bases, with 8 bases between the two germline ends. Germline V gene sequence: CDR1 MNHNS, CDR2 SASEGT. The CDR3 DNA reads as TGTGCCAGCAGTGAATCTAGCACGCAGTACTTC. As protein: CASSESSTQYF.

The chain combines TRBV24-1 with TRBJ1-1; no clear D. Germline V lookup: CDR1 KGHDR, CDR2 SFDVKD. V was clipped by 4 bases and J by 5 bases, with 4 bases between them. CDR3 length equals 11 residues. The CDR3 DNA reads as TGTGCCACCAGTGAGGGAACTGAAGCTTTCTTT. Its translation is CATSEGTEAFF.

The chain recombines TRBV10-3 with TRBJ2-3, with D possibly being TRBD2 (6 bases). The CDR3 is 16 amino acids. Looked up from germline, CDR1 is ENHRY and CDR2 is SYGVKD. V lost 5 bases and J 0 bases, leaving 15 bases between the germline ends. DNA for the CDR3: TGTGCCATCAGTACCACCGGGGGTTATAGCACAGATACGCAGTATTTT. It translates to CAISTTGGYSTDTQYF.

This clone came up once. The chain is built from TRBV7-2 and TRBJ1-5; D unresolved. CDR1 and CDR2 from the germline V gene are SGHTA and FQGNSA. This CDR3 region has 15 residues. V dropped 1 base and J dropped 5 bases, with 12 bases sitting between them. The CDR3 DNA follows: TGTGCCAGCAGCTTAGAGGCAGAGACGTATCAGCCCCAGCATTTT. Its translation: CASSLEAETYQPQHF.

V gene TRBV7-9 combines with J gene TRBJ1-2; D gene uncertain. Germline assignment: CDR1 SEHNR and CDR2 FQNEAQ (reference sequence). The CDR3 is 14 residues long. V gave up 3 bases and J gave up 0 bases, with 8 bases separating them. CDR3 in DNA: TGTGCCAGCAGCTTTCCCGGAGCTAACTATGGCTACACCTTC. As protein: CASSFPGANYGYTF.

The gene calls are TRBV27 and TRBJ1-5; no definite D call. This CDR3 has 12 residues. V was pared by 3 bases and J by 3 bases, with 3 bases between. Germline values: CDR1 MNHEY, CDR2 SMNVEV (reference sequence). CDR3 in amino acids: CASSFINQPQHF. The CDR3 nucleotides read TGTGCCAGCAGTTTCATCAATCAGCCCCAGCATTTT.

The genes are TRBV27 and TRBJ1-2; D is uncertain. V lost 0 bases and J 8 bases, leaving 7 bases between the germline ends. Germline CDR1 is MNHEY and CDR2 is SMNVEV (reference sequence). The CDR3 is made up of 12 amino acids. As DNA, the CDR3 is TGTGCCAGCAGTTTATCTGGGGTCGGCTACACCTTC. Translated: CASSLSGVGYTF.

The chain recombines TRBV29-1 with TRBJ2-3; 8 bases agree with TRBD2. V was clipped by 4 bases and J by 0 bases; unmatched bases: 9. This CDR3 has 16 residues. Per the germline V gene, CDR1 is SQVTM and CDR2 is ANQGSEA. The CDR3 sequence is CSVVRSASGSTDTQYF. CDR3 nucleotide sequence: TGCAGCGTTGTACGTTCGGCTAGCGGGAGCACAGATACGCAGTATTTT.

The CDR3 DNA sequence: TGTGCCAGTAGTATAGATAACAGGGTCGGCTACGAGCAGTACTTC. It encodes CASSIDNRVGYEQYF. The chain is built from TRBV19 and TRBJ2-7, with TRBD1 as a possible D gene (6 bases). The CDR3 is made up of 15 amino acids. The V end lost 0 bases, the J end lost 3 bases, and 12 bases lay between the germline ends. Germline-derived CDR1 and CDR2 are LNHDA and SQIVND (reference sequence).

DNA of the CDR3: TGCGCCAGCAGCTCCGGGGCCCAGGCCCTCGAGCAGTACTTC. Translated: CASSSGAQALEQYF. The chain has TRBV5-1 and TRBJ2-7; tentatively, D is TRBD1 or TRBD2 (5 bases each). Between the trimmed V and J ends, which lost 3 bases and 6 bases, there was a span of 16 bases. The CDR3 runs to 14 residues. CDR1 and CDR2 from the germline V gene are SGHRS and YFSETQ.

The CDR3 here is CASSGTRGVTYGYTF. The CDR3 DNA sequence: TGTGCCAGTAGTGGGACCAGGGGGGTGACCTATGGCTACACCTTC. The chain recombines TRBV19 with TRBJ1-2; 7 nucleotides line up with TRBD1. The germline CDR1 and CDR2 sequences are LNHDA and SQIVND (reference sequence). The CDR3 covers 15 residues. The V gene end was trimmed by 5 bases and the J gene end by 4 bases; junction bases not matched to a gene: 10.

The gene calls are TRBV5-4 and TRBJ2-7; the match to TRBD2 covers 8 bases. In germline, CDR1 is SGHNT, CDR2 YYREEE (reference sequence). This CDR3 region has 14 residues. The ends lost 3 bases at V and 7 bases at J; junction bases unmatched: 9. CDR3 sequence reads: CASSSPAGVAEQYF. Written as DNA, the CDR3 is TGTGCCAGCAGCTCACCAGCGGGAGTGGCTGAGCAGTACTTC.

The chain joins TRBV18 to TRBJ2-7, with 14 bases identical to TRBD2. Trimming cost V 6 bases and J 5 bases; bases outside gene matches: 9. Per the germline V gene, CDR1 is KGHSH and CDR2 is LQKENI. The CDR3 consists of 16 residues. This chain's CDR3 is CASSRRGLAGAHEQYF. In nucleotides, the CDR3 is TGTGCCAGCTCGCGCCGGGGACTAGCGGGAGCCCACGAGCAGTACTTC. Combining the CDR3 with reference TRBV18 and TRBJ2-7 gives the whole variable domain NAGVMQNPRHLVRRRGQEARLRCSPMKGHSHVYWYRQLPEEGLKFMVYLQKENIIDESGMPKERFSAEFPKEGPSILRIQQVVRGDSAAYFCASSRRGLAGAHEQYFGPGTRLTVT.

The chain recombines TRBV4-1 with TRBJ2-5, with 9 bases lining up with TRBD2. V was pared by 3 bases and J by 4 bases, with 6 bases of the junction left unmatched. The CDR3 covers 15 residues. The germline V gene has CDR1 MGHRA and CDR2 YSYEKL. CDR3 in amino acids: CASSHYSGSGETQYF. Here the CDR3 DNA reads TGCGCCAGCAGCCATTATAGCGGGAGCGGAGAGACCCAGTACTTC.

The genes are TRBV7-2 and TRBJ1-6; 9 positions agree with TRBD1. Trimming took 5 bases from V and 10 from J; bases not matched to a gene: 9. This CDR3 contains 15 residues. Germline V gene lookup returns CDR1 SGHTA and CDR2 FQGNSA. The CDR3 DNA reads TGTGCCAGCAGCGTACAGACAGGGGGTCGGTCACCCCTCCACTTT. Protein product: CASSVQTGGRSPLHF.

The DNA of the CDR3 is TGTGCCAGTAGTATAGATCCCCGACAGGGGATGGAGACCCAGTACTTC. Its translation: CASSIDPRQGMETQYF. V usage is TRBV19 and J usage is TRBJ2-5; TRBD1 matches 8 bases. The CDR3 has 16 residues. Germline CDR1 is LNHDA and CDR2 is SQIVND (reference sequence). Unmatched junction bases numbered 8, after V lost 0 bases and J lost 5 bases.

With regard to this clone: At one end the junction does not follow the germline gene, possibly because of a read error. J is TRBJ2-6 and V is TRBV7-2; D is unclear. The CDR3 length is 12 residues. The germline gives CDR1 SGHTA, CDR2 FQGNSA. The CDR3 protein is CASSLNQAPQIF. The DNA of the CDR3 is TGTGCCAGCAGCTTGAATCAGGCCCCCCAAATTTTC.

This chain links TRBV6-5 with TRBJ2-4; 10 bases align to TRBD2. V lost 6 bases, J lost 7 bases, and 6 bases stayed unmatched. The CDR3 is 14 amino acids. CDR1 MNHEY and CDR2 SVGAGI come from the germline V gene. CDR3 DNA sequence: TGTGCCAGCAGAAGAGCGGGAGGGCGGAACATTCAGTACTTC. It encodes CASRRAGGRNIQYF.

The chain is built from TRBV9 and TRBJ2-2; D could derive from TRBD1 or TRBD2 (5 bases each). The CDR3 is made up of 16 amino acids. Germline V gives CDR1 SGDLS, CDR2 YYNGEE. V was shortened by 1 base and J by 1 base, with 11 bases between the two germline ends. The chain's CDR3 is CASSVRGRGNTGELFF. The CDR3 DNA is TGTGCCAGCAGCGTACGGGGTAGGGGGAACACCGGGGAGCTGTTTTTT.